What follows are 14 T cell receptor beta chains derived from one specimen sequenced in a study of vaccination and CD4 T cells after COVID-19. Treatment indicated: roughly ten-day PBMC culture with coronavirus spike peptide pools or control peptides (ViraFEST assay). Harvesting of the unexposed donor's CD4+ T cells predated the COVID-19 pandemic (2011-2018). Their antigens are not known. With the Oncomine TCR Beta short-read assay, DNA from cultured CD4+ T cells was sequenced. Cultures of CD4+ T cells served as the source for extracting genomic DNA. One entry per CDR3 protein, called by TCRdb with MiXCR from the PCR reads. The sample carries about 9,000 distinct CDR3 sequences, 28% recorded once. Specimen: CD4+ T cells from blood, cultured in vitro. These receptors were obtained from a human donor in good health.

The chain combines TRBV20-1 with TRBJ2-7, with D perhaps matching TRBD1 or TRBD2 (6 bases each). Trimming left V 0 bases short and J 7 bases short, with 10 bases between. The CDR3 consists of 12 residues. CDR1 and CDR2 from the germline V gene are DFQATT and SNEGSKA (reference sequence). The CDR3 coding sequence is TGCAGTGCTAGAGAAGGGGGGTCGGAGCAGTACTTC. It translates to CSAREGGSEQYF.

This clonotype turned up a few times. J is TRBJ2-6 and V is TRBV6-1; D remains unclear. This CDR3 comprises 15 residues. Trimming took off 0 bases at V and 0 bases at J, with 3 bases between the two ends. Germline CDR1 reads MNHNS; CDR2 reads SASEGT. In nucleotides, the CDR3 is TGTGCCAGCAGTGAAGCAGGCTCTGGGGCCAACGTCCTGACTTTC. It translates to CASSEAGSGANVLTF.

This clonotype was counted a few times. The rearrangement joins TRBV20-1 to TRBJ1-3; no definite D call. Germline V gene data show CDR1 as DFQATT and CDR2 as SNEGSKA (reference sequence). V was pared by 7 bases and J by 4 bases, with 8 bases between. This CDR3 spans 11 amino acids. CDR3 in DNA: TGCAGTGGAGCGGAAGGAAACACCATATATTTT. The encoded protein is CSGAEGNTIYF.

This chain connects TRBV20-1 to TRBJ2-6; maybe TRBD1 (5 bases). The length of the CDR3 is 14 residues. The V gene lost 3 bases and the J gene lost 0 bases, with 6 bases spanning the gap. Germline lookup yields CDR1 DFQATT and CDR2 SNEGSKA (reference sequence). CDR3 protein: CSARGRSGANVLTF. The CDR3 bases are TGCAGTGCTAGGGGGCGCTCTGGGGCCAACGTCCTGACTTTC.

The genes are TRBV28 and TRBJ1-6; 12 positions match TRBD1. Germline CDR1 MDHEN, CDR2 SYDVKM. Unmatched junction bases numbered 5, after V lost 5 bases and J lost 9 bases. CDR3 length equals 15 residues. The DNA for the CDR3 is TGTGCCAGCAGTCCCCGGGACAGGGGGCTTTCACCCCTCCACTTT. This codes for CASSPRDRGLSPLHF.

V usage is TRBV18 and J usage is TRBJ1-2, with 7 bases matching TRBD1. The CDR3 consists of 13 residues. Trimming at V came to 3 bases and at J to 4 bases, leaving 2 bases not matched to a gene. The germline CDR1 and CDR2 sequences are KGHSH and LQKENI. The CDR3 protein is CASSPGQTYGYTF. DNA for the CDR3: TGTGCCAGCTCACCGGGACAGACCTATGGCTACACCTTC.

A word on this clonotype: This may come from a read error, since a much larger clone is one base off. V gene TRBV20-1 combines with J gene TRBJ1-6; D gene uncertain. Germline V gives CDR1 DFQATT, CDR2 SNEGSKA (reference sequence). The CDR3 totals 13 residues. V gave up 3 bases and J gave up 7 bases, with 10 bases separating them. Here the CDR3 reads CSASSVGNSPLHF. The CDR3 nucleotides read TGCAGTGCTAGTAGCGTGGGCAATTCACCCCTCCACTTT.

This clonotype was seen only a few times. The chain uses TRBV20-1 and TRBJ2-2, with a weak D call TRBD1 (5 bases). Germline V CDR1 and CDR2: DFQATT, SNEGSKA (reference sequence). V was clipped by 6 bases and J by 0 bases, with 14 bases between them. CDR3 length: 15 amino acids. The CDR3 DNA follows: TGCAGTGCCCAGATAGGACAAGCGAACACCGGGGAGCTGTTTTTT. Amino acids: CSAQIGQANTGELFF.

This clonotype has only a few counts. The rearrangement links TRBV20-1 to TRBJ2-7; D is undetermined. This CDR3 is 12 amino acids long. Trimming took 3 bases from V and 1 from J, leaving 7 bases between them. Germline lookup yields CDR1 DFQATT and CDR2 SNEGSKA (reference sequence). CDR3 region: CSASRSSYEQYF. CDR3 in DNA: TGCAGTGCTAGCCGTAGTTCCTACGAGCAGTACTTC.

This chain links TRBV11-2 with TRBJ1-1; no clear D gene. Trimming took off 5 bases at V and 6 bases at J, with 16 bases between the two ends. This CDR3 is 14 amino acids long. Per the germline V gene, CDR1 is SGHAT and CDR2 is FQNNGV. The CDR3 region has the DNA TGTGCCAGCAGCCTTAAGGTGGTGGAGCCTGAAGCTTTCTTT. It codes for CASSLKVVEPEAFF.

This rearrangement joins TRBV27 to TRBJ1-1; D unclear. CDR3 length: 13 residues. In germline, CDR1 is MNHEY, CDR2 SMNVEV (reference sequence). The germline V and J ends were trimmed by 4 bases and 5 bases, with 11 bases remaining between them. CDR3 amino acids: CASSSVRGTEAFF. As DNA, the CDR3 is TGTGCCAGCAGTTCGGTAAGAGGTACTGAAGCTTTCTTT.

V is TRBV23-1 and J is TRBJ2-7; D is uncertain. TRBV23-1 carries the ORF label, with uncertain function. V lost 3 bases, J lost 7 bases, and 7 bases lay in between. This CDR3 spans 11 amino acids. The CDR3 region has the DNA TGCGCCAGCAGTCATGGGCCAGAGCAGTACTTC. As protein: CASSHGPEQYF.

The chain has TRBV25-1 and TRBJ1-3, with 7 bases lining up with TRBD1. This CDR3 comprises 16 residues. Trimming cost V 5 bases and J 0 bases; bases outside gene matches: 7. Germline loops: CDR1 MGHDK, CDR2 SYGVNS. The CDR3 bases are TGTGCCAGCAGTCTCCCGGGACAGTCCTCTGGAAACACCATATATTTT. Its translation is CASSLPGQSSGNTIYF.

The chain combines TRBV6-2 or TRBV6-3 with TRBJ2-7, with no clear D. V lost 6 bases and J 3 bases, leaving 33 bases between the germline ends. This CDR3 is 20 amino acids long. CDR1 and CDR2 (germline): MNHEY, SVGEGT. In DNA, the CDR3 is TGTGCCAGCAGACAACACAATCCAGATCCCCGGGTCCCCTACCGCTACGAGCAGTACTTC. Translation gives CASRQHNPDPRVPYRYEQYF.